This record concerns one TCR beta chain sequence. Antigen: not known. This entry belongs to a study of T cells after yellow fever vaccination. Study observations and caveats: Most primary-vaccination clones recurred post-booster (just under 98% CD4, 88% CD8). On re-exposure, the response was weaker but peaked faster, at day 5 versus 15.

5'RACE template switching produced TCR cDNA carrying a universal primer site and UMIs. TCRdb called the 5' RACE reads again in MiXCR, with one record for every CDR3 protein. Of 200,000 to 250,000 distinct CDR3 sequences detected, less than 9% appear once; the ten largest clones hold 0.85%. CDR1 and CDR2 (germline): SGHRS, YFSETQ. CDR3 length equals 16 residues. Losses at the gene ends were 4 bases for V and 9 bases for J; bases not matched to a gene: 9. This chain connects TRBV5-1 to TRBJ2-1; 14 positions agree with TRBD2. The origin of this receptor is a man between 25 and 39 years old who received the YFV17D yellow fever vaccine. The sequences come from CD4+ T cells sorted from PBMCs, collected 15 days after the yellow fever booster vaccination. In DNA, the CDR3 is TGCGCCAGCAGCCCGGGGGGGACTAGCGGGAGCTCTGAGCAGTTCTTC. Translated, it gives CASSPGGTSGSSEQFF.